These 5 T cell receptor beta chains share one sample of origin, sequenced in a study of quantifying T cell responses using KT2 cells. Study information: Reverse transcription used primers in the TCR alpha and beta constant regions.

An oligo carrying a UMI was ligated to the cDNA 3' end. An equimolar mix of RC1.1 and RC1.2 primed the beta chain across TRBC1 and TRBC2. MiXCR was run by TCRdb on the UMI-ligation and nested PCR reads, yielding one entry per CDR3 protein. The repertoire consists of some 43,000 distinct CDR3 sequences, with approximately 17% occurring once and the leading ten covering approximately 45%. Sample: PBMCs spiked with cells of the T cell clone KT2. Source of these receptors: a human donor.

Notes on this clonotype: One junction end disagrees with the germline gene, perhaps due to a read error. J is TRBJ2-3 and V is TRBV7-2; 8 bases are shared with TRBD2. The CDR3 is made up of 16 amino acids. Germline CDR1 SGHTA, CDR2 FQGNSA. The CDR3 DNA sequence: TGTGCCAGCAGCTTTCCGACTAGCGACCCTATAGATACGCGGTATTTT. It yields the protein CASSFPTSDPIDTRYF. Full variable domain (rest looked up from reference TRBV7-2 and TRBJ2-3): GAGVSQSPSNKVTEKGKDVELRCDPISGHTALYWYRQSLGQGLEFLIYFQGNSAPDKSGLPSDRFSAERTGGSVSTLTIQRTQQEDSAVYLCASSFPTSDPIDTRYFGPGTRLTVL.

In its sample, this clonotype was seen a few times. This chain uses TRBV7-2 with TRBJ2-6; D unclear. The CDR3 has 17 residues. Trimming removed 2 bases from V and 0 bases from J, with 11 bases in between. CDR1 is SGHTA and CDR2 is FQGNSA in the germline V gene. This chain's CDR3 is CASSLSIRNSGANVLTF. The CDR3 nucleotides read TGTGCCAGCAGCTTATCCATAAGAAACTCTGGGGCCAACGTCCTGACTTTC.

This clonotype was detected a few times. The chain carries TRBV2 and TRBJ2-3; 9 bases fit TRBD2. With 7 bases clipped from V and 9 bases from J, the junction kept 14 bases outside the gene matches. From germline, CDR1 is SNHLY and CDR2 FYNNEI. The CDR3 extends over 15 amino acids. The CDR3 reads CASMGGLASRGTQYF. DNA of the CDR3: TGTGCCAGCATGGGCGGACTAGCGTCCCGAGGGACGCAGTATTTT.

The table lists this clonotype with a few counts. The chain combines TRBV7-9 with TRBJ2-5; TRBD2 is a possible D gene (6 bases). CDR3 size: 12 residues. V was pared by 5 bases and J by 14 bases, with 18 bases between. Germline CDR1 and CDR2: SEHNR and FQNEAQ (reference sequence). The CDR3 loop is CASSEEGVEDYF. CDR3 DNA: TGTGCCAGCAGCGAGGAGGGCGTGGAGGATTACTTC.

The V and J genes are TRBV7-9 and TRBJ2-3, with a tentative D call TRBD2 (6 bases). The CDR3 consists of 15 residues. Germline V CDR1 and CDR2: SEHNR, FQNEAQ (reference sequence). V was clipped by 4 bases and J by 0 bases, with 11 bases between them. CDR3 sequence reads: CASSSPRGSTDTQYF. As DNA, the CDR3 is TGTGCCAGCAGCTCTCCGCGGGGTAGCACAGATACGCAGTATTTT.